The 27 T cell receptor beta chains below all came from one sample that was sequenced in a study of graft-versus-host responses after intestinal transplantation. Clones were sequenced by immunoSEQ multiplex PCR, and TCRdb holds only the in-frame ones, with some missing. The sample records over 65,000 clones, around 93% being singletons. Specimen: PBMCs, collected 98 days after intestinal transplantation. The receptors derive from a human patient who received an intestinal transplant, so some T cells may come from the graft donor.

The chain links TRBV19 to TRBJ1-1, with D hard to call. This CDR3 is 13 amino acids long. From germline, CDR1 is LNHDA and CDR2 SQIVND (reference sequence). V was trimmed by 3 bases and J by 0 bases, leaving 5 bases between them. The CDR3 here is CASSIQLNTEAFF. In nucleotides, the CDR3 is TGTGCCAGTAGTATCCAGCTGAACACTGAAGCTTTCTTT.

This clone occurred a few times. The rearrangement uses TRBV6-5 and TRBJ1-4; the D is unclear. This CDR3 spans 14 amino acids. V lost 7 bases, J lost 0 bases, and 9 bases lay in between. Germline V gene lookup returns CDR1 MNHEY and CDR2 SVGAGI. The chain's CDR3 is CASMRSATNEKLFF. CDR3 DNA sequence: TGTGCCAGCATGCGGTCTGCAACTAATGAAAAACTGTTTTTT.

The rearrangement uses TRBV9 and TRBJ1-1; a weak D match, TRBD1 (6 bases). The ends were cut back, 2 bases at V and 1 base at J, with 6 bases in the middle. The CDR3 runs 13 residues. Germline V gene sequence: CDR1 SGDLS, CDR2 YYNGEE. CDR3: CASSVTGNTEAFF. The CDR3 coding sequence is TGTGCCAGCAGCGTGACAGGGAACACTGAAGCTTTCTTT.

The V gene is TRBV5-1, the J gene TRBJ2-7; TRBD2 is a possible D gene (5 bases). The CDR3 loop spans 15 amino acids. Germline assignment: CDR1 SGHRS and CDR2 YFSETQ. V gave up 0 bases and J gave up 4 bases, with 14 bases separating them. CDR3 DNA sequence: TGCGCCAGCAGCTTGGCTAGCAGTCCCTTTTACGAGCAGTACTTC. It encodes CASSLASSPFYEQYF.

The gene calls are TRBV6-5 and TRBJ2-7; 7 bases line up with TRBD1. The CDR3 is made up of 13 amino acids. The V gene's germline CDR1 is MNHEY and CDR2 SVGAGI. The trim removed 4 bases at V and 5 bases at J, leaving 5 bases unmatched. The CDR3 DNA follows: TGTGCCAGCAGTTGGGGACAGCCCGACGAGCAGTACTTC. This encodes CASSWGQPDEQYF.

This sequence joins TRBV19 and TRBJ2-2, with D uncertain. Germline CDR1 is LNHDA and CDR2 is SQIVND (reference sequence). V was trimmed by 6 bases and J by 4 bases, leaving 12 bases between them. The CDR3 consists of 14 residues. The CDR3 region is CASRGPPGTGELFF. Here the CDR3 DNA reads TGTGCCAGTAGAGGGCCCCCAGGCACCGGGGAGCTGTTTTTT.

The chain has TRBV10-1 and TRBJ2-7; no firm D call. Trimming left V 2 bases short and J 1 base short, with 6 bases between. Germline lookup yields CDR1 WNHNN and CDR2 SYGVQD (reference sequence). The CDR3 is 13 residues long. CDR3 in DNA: TGCGCCAGCAGTGAGGGCTTTTCCTACGAGCAGTACTTC. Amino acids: CASSEGFSYEQYF.

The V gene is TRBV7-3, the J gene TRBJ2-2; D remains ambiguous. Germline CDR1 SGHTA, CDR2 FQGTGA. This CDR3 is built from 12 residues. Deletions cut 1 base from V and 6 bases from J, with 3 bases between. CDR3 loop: CASSLISGELFF. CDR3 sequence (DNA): TGTGCCAGCAGCTTAATTTCCGGGGAGCTGTTTTTT.

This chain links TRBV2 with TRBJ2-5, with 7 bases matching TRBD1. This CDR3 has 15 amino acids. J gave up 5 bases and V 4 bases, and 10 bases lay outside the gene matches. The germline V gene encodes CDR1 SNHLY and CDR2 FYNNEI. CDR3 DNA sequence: TGTGCCAGCAGTGGGGGAACAGGGGCCGACGAGACCCAGTACTTC. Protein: CASSGGTGADETQYF.

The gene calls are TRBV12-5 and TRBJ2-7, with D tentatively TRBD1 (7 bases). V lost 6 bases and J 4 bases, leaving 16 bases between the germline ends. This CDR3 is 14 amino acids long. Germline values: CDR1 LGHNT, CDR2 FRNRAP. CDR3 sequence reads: CASGRRGARYEQYF. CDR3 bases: TGTGCTAGTGGCCGCAGGGGGGCTAGATACGAGCAGTACTTC. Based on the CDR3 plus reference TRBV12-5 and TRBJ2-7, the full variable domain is DARVTQTPRHKVTEMGQEVTMRCQPILGHNTVFWYRQTMMQGLELLAYFRNRAPLDDSGMPKDRFSAEMPDATLATLKIQPSEPRDSAVYFCASGRRGARYEQYFGPGTRLTVT.

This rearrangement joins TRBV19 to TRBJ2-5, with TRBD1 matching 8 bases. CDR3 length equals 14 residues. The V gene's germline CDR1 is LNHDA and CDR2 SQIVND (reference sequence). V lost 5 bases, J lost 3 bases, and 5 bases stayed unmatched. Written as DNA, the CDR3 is TGTGCCAGTAGTCGGACAGGGTGGGAAGAGACCCAGTACTTC. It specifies CASSRTGWEETQYF.

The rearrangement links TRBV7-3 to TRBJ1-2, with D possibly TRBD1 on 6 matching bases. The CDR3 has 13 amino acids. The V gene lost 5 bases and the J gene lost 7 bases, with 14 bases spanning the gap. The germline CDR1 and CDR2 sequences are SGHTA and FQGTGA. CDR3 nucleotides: TGTGCCAGCAGCATACAGGGAGGGGGTGGCTACACCTTC. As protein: CASSIQGGGGYTF.

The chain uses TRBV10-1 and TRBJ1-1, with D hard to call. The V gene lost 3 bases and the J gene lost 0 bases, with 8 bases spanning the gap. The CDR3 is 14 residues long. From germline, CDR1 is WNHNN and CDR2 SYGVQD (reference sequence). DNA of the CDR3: TGCGCCAGCAGTGAAGGCATCATGAACACTGAAGCTTTCTTT. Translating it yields CASSEGIMNTEAFF.

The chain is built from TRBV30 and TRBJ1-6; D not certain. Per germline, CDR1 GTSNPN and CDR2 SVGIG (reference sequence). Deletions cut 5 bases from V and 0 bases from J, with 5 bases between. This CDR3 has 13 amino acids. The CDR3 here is CAWGGSYNSPLHF. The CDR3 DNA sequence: TGTGCCTGGGGAGGCTCCTATAATTCACCCCTCCACTTT.

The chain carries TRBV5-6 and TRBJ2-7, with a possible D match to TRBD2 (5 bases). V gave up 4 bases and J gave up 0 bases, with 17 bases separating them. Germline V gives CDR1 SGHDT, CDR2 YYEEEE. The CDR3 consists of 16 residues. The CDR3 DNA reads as TGTGCCAGCAGCCCAAACCCGGGATACAGCTCCTACGAGCAGTACTTC. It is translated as CASSPNPGYSSYEQYF.

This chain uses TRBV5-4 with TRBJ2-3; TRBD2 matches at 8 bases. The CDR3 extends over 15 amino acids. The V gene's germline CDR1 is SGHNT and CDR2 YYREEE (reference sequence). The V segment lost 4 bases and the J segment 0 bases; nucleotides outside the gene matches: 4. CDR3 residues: CASSITSGSTDTQYF. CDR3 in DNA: TGTGCCAGCAGCATCACTAGCGGAAGCACAGATACGCAGTATTTT.

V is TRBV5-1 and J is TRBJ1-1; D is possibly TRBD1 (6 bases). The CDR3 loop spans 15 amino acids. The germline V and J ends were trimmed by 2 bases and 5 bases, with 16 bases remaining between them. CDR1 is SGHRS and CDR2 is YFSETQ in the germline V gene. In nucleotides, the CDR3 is TGCGCCAGCAGCTTTGGTCAGGGGCTGAGGACTGAAGCTTTCTTT. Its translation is CASSFGQGLRTEAFF.

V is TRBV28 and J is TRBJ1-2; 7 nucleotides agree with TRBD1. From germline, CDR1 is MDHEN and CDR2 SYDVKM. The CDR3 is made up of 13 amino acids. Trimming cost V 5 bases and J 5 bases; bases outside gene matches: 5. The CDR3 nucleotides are TGTGCCAGCAGTGCCGGGACAGCTTATGGCTACACCTTC. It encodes CASSAGTAYGYTF.

The CDR3, as DNA: TGTGCCAGCAGCCGGACAGGGGGAGGCGATCCCTACGAGCAGTACTTC. This encodes CASSRTGGGDPYEQYF. The chain recombines TRBV28 with TRBJ2-7; 10 bases agree with TRBD1. V dropped 6 bases and J dropped 2; count of bases not matched to a gene: 10. Germline-derived CDR1 and CDR2 are MDHEN and SYDVKM. CDR3 length: 16 residues.

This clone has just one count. DNA of the CDR3: TGTGCCAGCATCGACGGCCCCCGAGAAGTTGAGACCCAGTACTTC. Its translation is CASIDGPREVETQYF. The rearrangement joins TRBV6-6 to TRBJ2-5; D unclear. In germline, CDR1 is MNHNY, CDR2 SVGAGI (reference sequence). The CDR3 is made up of 15 amino acids. V was clipped by 7 bases and J by 5 bases, with 20 bases between them.

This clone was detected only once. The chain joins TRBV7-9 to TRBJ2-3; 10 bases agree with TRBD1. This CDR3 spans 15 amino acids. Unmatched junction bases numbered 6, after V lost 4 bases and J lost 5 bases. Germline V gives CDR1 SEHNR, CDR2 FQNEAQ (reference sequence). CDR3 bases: TGTGCCAGCAGCTCCGGGACAGGGGTCGGAGATACGCAGTATTTT. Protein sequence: CASSSGTGVGDTQYF.

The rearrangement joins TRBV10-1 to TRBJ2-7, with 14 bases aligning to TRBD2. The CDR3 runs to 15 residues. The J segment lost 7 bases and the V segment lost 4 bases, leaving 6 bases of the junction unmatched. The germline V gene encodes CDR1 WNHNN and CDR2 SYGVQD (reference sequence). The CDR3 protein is CASSVGLAGDGEQYF. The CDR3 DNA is TGCGCCAGCAGTGTGGGACTAGCGGGGGACGGGGAGCAGTACTTC.

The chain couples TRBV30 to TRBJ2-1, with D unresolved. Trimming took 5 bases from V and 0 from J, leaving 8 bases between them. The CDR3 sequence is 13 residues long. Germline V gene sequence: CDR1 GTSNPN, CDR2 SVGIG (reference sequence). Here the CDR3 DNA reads TGTGCCTGGGACTTCAGCTCCTACAATGAGCAGTTCTTC. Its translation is CAWDFSSYNEQFF.

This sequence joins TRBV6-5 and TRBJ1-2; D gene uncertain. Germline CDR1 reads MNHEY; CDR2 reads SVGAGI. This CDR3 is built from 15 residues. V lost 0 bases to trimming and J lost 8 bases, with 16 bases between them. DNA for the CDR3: TGTGCCAGCAGTTACTCGATGGCGGACTTGAAAGGCTACACCTTC. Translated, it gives CASSYSMADLKGYTF.

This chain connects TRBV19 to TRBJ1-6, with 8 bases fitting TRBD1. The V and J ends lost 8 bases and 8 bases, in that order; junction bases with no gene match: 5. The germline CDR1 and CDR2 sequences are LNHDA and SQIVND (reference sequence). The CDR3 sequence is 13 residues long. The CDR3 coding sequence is TGTGCCAGTGAGGACAGGGTGGATTCACCCCTCCACTTT. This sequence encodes CASEDRVDSPLHF.

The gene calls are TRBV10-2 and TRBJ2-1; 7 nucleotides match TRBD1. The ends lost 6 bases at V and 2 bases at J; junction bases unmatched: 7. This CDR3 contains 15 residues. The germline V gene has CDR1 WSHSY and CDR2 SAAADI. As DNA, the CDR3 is TGCGCCAGCAGCCTTCCGGGACAGACCTACAATGAGCAGTTCTTC. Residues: CASSLPGQTYNEQFF.

CDR3 bases: TGTGCCAGCAGCCTTACAGACAGAGACTACGAGCAGTACTTC. Amino acid sequence: CASSLTDRDYEQYF. The J gene is TRBJ2-7, the V gene TRBV7-9, with D perhaps matching TRBD1 (5 bases). The V end lost 5 bases, the J end lost 3 bases, and 14 bases lay between the germline ends. The germline V gene encodes CDR1 SEHNR and CDR2 FQNEAQ (reference sequence). This CDR3 is built from 14 residues.